Presented here are 2 T cell receptor beta chains from one specimen sequenced in a study of T cell responses to AZD1222 COVID-19 vaccine (TCRdb year 2021). Library preparation used the immunoSEQ multiplex PCR assay. This immuneACCESS table, as held by TCRdb, lists in-frame sequences with V and J called but not all clones. Of the missing ones, under half trace to an unresolved V gene in checked studies; the others have no known cause. The sample table shows tens of thousands of clones, and about nine tenths are seen once. The ten top clones hold more than 8.5% of the sample. Taken with the paper, the label for time point translates to: baseline before first vaccination. The specimen was peripheral blood, collected on day 0 of AZD1222 vaccination. The source of these receptors is an adult in good health.

The chain employs TRBV19 and TRBJ1-2; 7 bases agree with TRBD1. CDR3 size: 15 residues. Germline V gives CDR1 LNHDA, CDR2 SQIVND (reference sequence). Trimming removed 5 bases from V and 4 bases from J; junction bases left unmatched: 10. This CDR3 reads CASSAGRDSIYGYTF. CDR3 nucleotide sequence: TGTGCCAGTAGTGCCGGCCGGGACAGCATCTATGGCTACACCTTC.

This clone was found once. The chain combines TRBV30 with TRBJ2-7; possible D gene TRBD1, 6 bases. Germline CDR1 and CDR2: GTSNPN and SVGIG (reference sequence). The CDR3 is made up of 14 amino acids. V lost 6 bases and J lost 0, with 15 bases in between. CDR3 sequence (DNA): TGTGCCTGCATACAACAGGGCTTCTCCTACGAGCAGTACTTC. It encodes CACIQQGFSYEQYF. The whole variable domain, filled in from reference TRBV30 and TRBJ2-7, reads SQTIHQWPATLVQPVGSPLSLECTVEGTSNPNLYWYRQAAGRGLQLLFYSVGIGQISSEVPQNLSASRPQDRQFILSSKKLLLSDSGFYLCACIQQGFSYEQYFGPGTRLTVT.